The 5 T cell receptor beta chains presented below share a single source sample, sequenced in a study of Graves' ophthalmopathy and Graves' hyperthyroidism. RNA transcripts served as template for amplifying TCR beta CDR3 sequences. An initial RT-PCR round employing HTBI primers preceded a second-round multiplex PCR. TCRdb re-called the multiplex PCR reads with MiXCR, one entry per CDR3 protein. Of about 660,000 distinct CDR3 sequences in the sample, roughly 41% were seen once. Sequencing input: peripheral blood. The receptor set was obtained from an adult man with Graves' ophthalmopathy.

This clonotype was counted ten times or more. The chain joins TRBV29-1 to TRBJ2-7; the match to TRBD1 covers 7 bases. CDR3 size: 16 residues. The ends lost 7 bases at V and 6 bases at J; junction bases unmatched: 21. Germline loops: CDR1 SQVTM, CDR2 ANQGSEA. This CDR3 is CSAHCHRGCLLCEQYF. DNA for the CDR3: TGCAGCGCCCATTGTCACAGGGGATGTTTGTTGTGCGAGCAGTACTTC.

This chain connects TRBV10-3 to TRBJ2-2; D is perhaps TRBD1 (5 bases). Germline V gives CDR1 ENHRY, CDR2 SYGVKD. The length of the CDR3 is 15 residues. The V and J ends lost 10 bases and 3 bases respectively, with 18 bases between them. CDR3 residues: CASMSGQGYTGELFF. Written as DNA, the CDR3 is TGTGCCAGCATGTCCGGGCAGGGTTACACCGGGGAGCTGTTTTTT.

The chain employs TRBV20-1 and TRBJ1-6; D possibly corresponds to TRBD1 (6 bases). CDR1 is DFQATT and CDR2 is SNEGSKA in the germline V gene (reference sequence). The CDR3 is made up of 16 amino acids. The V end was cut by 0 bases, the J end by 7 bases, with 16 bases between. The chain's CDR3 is CSARDQGGPGNSPLHF. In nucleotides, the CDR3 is TGCAGTGCTAGAGATCAAGGGGGGCCCGGGAATTCACCCCTCCACTTT.

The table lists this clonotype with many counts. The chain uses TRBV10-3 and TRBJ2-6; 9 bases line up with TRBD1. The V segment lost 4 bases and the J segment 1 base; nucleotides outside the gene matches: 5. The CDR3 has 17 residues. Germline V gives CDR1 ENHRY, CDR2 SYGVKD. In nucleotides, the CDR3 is TGTGCCATCAGTGGGGGACAGGGCGGATCTGGGGCCAACGTCCTGACTTTC. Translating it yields CAISGGQGGSGANVLTF.

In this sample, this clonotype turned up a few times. The CDR3 is CASSLSIGTRGYEQYF. CDR3 bases: TGTGCCAGCAGTTTATCGATTGGAACCAGGGGTTACGAGCAGTACTTC. The chain links TRBV2 to TRBJ2-7, with D possibly TRBD1 on 6 matching bases. Germline V gene lookup returns CDR1 SNHLY and CDR2 FYNNEI. The CDR3 spans 16 residues. Deletions cut 5 bases from V and 4 bases from J, with 21 bases between. Filled out from reference TRBV2 and TRBJ2-7, the complete variable domain reads EPEVTQTPSHQVTQMGQEVILRCVPISNHLYFYWYRQILGQKVEFLVSFYNNEISEKSEIFDDQFSVERPDGSNFTLKIRSTKLEDSAMYFCASSLSIGTRGYEQYFGPGTRLTVT.